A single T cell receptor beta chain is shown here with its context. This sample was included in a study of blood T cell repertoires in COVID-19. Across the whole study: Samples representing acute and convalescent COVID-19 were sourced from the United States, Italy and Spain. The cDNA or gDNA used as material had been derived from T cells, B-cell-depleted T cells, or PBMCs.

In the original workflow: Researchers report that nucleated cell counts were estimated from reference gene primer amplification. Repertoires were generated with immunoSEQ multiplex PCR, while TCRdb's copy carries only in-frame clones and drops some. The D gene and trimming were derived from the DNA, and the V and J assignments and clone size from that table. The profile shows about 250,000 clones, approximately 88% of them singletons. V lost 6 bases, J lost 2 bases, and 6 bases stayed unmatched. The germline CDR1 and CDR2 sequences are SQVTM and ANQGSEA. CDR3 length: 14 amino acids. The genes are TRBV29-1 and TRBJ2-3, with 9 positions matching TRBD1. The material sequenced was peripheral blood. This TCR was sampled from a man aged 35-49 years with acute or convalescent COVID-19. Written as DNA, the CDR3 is TGCAGCGTCAAATGGACAGGGGTCACAGATACGCAGTATTTT. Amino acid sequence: CSVKWTGVTDTQYF.